This entry is about one T cell receptor beta chain. There is no known antigen for this receptor. Base qualities are not at hand, and no much larger clone is one base apart. These data come from a study of radiation and T cells in renal cell carcinoma (dated by TCRdb to 2020 to 2022). A note on the overall study: The samples were drawn from a clinical trial, where primary renal cell carcinomas were treated with 15 Gy of stereotactic body radiation therapy and then removed by nephrectomy 4 weeks afterward. A total of around 53 samples underwent TCR beta sequencing, made up of approximately 26 tumors and roughly 27 peripheral blood samples. A total of about 4 million unique CDR3 nucleotide sequences, encoding some 2,700,000 unique CDR3 amino acid sequences, were found across all 50 or so samples.

Explained via the paper, the time point label denotes: blood 2 weeks post-SBRT. The treatment or condition label, read with the paper, signifies: 15 Gy SBRT to primary tumor, nephrectomy 4 weeks later. To follow tumor-enriched clonotypes, peripheral blood was collected serially from radiation-treated patients at baseline and again at 2 weeks and 4 weeks after SBRT. All patients had renal cell carcinoma with clear cell pathology. Genomic DNA for TCR sequencing was prepared using the QIAamp DNA Blood Mini Kit (Qiagen). Samples were included in the analyses only if all quality control checks were passed. Study-wide conclusions, independent of this receptor: Because the trial had a single-armed design, the trial could not examine how radiation dose or scheduling affected the TCR repertoire. An increase in top tumor clonotypes in blood was observed from baseline to 2 weeks post-radiation, followed by contraction by 4 weeks, which was taken to suggest transient expansion of tumor-resident clones. Dynamics of the blood repertoire were not tracked past 4 weeks after treatment. Because pretreatment tumor biopsies were not available, the study could not determine whether clonotypes were already present within the tumor at baseline.

V and J are truncated by 9 bases and 1 base respectively, leaving an intervening sequence of 18 bases. The CDR3 spans 16 residues, from the cysteine through the phenylalanine. Of all the DNA, just the CDR3 is kept, 48 bases in frame from base 1. For CDR1 and CDR2, the germline V gene lists SNHLY and FYNNEI. Following the manufacturer's recommendations, the immunoSEQ kit was used to generate TCR beta libraries from genomic DNA. For library preparation, a first multiplex PCR was performed with proprietary primers, followed by a second PCR in which unique barcodes were added, and bead cleanups were performed after each round. A kit-provided positive control reaction and a negative control reaction were included in every sample batch. The final libraries were assessed on an Agilent 4200 TapeStation D1000 ScreenTape, pooled by volume, and quantified by qPCR. Sequencing ran on an Illumina NextSeq500 with a MidOutput 150-cycle cartridge, using 156 Read1 and 15 Index1 cycles with kit custom primers. The pooled library was loaded at 0.8 to 1 pM with a 20% PhiX control spike-in. In the paper's pipeline: The vendor-processed data were analyzed in R, and a clonotype was defined as all T cells that share the same CDR3 nucleotide sequence. For clone abundance analyses, frequencies were normalized to the 10,000 most abundant clones in each sample. Public T cell clones, which averaged fewer than five per sample, were removed prior to analysis. Tumor-enriched and baseline blood-enriched clonotypes were defined by at least a 32-fold difference in abundance between compartments. A beta-binomial differential abundance model was used to identify clonotypes that were expanded or contracted between blood time points. Tumor-blood repertoire similarity was measured with the Baroni-Urbani and Buser coefficient, and group comparisons used two-tailed Wilcoxon tests in R. TCRdb's version of the immuneACCESS table is confined to in-frame rearrangements and falls short of the full clone set. An unresolved V gene accounts for under half of the shortfall where checked; the remainder is of unknown origin. V and J calls and clone size are those listed in that table; D and trimming were worked out from the DNA. This sample gives almost 50,000 clones in total; roughly 80% of them show up just once. Around 28% of the sample rests with the top ten.

This chain joins TRBV2 to TRBJ2-2; the D element could tentatively be TRBD1 or TRBD2, as 5 bases agree for each. The TCR originated in a woman aged 65 to 85 with renal cell carcinoma. Sequenced material: blood, taken from a patient whose treatment included radiotherapy and nephrectomy. The nucleotides are TGTGCCAGTACCCTTACCGGGGCGGGGAACACCGGGGAGCTGTTTTTT. Translated, it reads CASTLTGAGNTGELFF. Reference TRBV2 and TRBJ2-2 genes cover what lies past the CDR3, so the full variable domain is EPEVTQTPSHQVTQMGQEVILRCVPISNHLYFYWYRQILGQKVEFLVSFYNNEISEKSEIFDDQFSVERPDGSNFTLKIRSTKLEDSAMYFCASTLTGAGNTGELFFGEGSRLTVL.